The present entry profiles one T cell receptor beta chain with its context. Antigen specificity is unknown. The sample comes from a study of shared clonotypes between healthy human individuals. Whole-study results and caveats: Sample collection involved blood only; tissue repertoires are likely different.

Assay: immunoSEQ multiplex PCR; the TCRdb copy retains only in-frame clones and omits some. The data hold about 2.4 million clones, with 90% to 95% observed a single time. Germline assignment: CDR1 MNHEY and CDR2 SMNVEV (reference sequence). V shed 6 bases and J 6 bases; nucleotides not matched to a gene: 3. This CDR3 region has 12 residues. The sequencing input was naive CD4+ T cells sorted from blood. Noted subset: CD45RA+ positively selected. The source is a man aged 18 to 29 in good health. The V call is TRBV27, the J call TRBJ2-7, with 9 bases lining up with TRBD1. Here the CDR3 reads CASRTDRGEQYF. In DNA form, the CDR3 reads TGTGCCAGCAGAACGGACAGGGGCGAGCAGTACTTC.